These 18 T cell receptor beta chains share one sample of origin, sequenced in a study of T-cell memory formation after mild COVID-19. TCRdb processed the 5' RACE reads anew with MiXCR; each CDR3 protein has one entry. The table lists about 320,000 distinct CDR3 sequences, about 13% of them singletons. The source material was PBMCs or a T cell subset sorted from them (not recorded which). The receptor set was obtained from a man aged 18 to 29 who had mild COVID-19 (a few samples of this study predate the infection). Cell type and time point are not known.

The J gene is TRBJ2-1, the V gene TRBV20-1, with 8 nucleotides matching TRBD2. Trimming removed 0 bases from V and 5 bases from J; junction bases left unmatched: 6. The CDR3 is 15 amino acids. CDR1 DFQATT and CDR2 SNEGSKA come from the germline V gene (reference sequence). The CDR3 reads CSARDTHSGDNEQFF. CDR3 nucleotides: TGCAGTGCTAGAGATACCCATAGCGGGGACAATGAGCAGTTCTTC.

Ten or more counts support this clonotype. This chain connects TRBV7-6 to TRBJ2-5; 8 bases are shared with TRBD2. Germline trimming cut 5 bases from V and 2 bases from J; bases unmatched to any gene: 10. The CDR3 totals 16 residues. CDR1 and CDR2 from the germline V gene are SGHVS and FNYEAQ. CDR3 protein: CASSPRGSGVQETQYF. The CDR3 nucleotides read TGTGCCAGCAGCCCCCGTGGTAGCGGGGTTCAAGAGACCCAGTACTTC.

V gene TRBV7-9 combines with J gene TRBJ2-2; D gene ambiguous. V was shortened by 5 bases and J by 0 bases, with 13 bases between the two germline ends. Per germline, CDR1 SEHNR and CDR2 FQNEAQ (reference sequence). The CDR3 sequence is 16 residues long. In DNA form, the CDR3 reads TGTGCCAGCAGCCATATCTGGAGCGCGAACACCGGGGAGCTGTTTTTT. As protein: CASSHIWSANTGELFF.

This clonotype was seen repeatedly, ten times or more. This rearrangement joins TRBV7-7 to TRBJ2-2; TRBD1 matches at 8 bases. The trim removed 2 bases at V and 5 bases at J, leaving 4 bases unmatched. The CDR3 has 15 amino acids. Germline-derived CDR1 and CDR2 are SSHAT and FNYEAQ (reference sequence). CDR3: CASSLKTGVTGELFF. Written as DNA, the CDR3 is TGTGCCAGCAGCTTAAAGACAGGGGTGACCGGGGAGCTGTTTTTT.

This clonotype was seen at least ten times. The V gene is TRBV5-1, the J gene TRBJ2-5; weak D call: TRBD1 (6 bases). V gave up 3 bases and J gave up 4 bases, with 10 bases separating them. The germline V gene encodes CDR1 SGHRS and CDR2 YFSETQ. The length of the CDR3 is 13 residues. The CDR3 sequence is CASSSTGIETQYF. The CDR3 nucleotides are TGCGCCAGCAGCTCCACAGGGATAGAGACCCAGTACTTC.

In this sample, this clonotype turned up many times. The rearrangement links TRBV5-4 to TRBJ2-3; TRBD2 aligns across 14 bases. With V trimmed by 4 bases and J by 7 bases, 5 bases remained unmatched. Germline V gene lookup returns CDR1 SGHNT and CDR2 YYREEE (reference sequence). This CDR3 is built from 15 residues. The CDR3 loop is CASSAGTSGGNTQYF. CDR3 DNA: TGTGCCAGCAGCGCCGGGACTAGCGGGGGTAATACGCAGTATTTT.

This clonotype was picked up a small number of times. V usage is TRBV7-2 and J usage is TRBJ2-2; 9 bases map to TRBD1. The V and J ends lost 5 bases and 8 bases, in that order; junction bases with no gene match: 9. The CDR3 extends over 15 amino acids. Germline lookup yields CDR1 SGHTA and CDR2 FQGNSA. In DNA form, the CDR3 reads TGTGCCAGCAGCACTAGGACAGGGGCGCCGGGGGAGCTGTTTTTT. The encoded protein is CASSTRTGAPGELFF. Together with reference TRBV7-2 and TRBJ2-2, the CDR3 gives the full variable domain: GAGVSQSPSNKVTEKGKDVELRCDPISGHTALYWYRQSLGQGLEFLIYFQGNSAPDKSGLPSDRFSAERTGGSVSTLTIQRTQQEDSAVYLCASSTRTGAPGELFFGEGSRLTVL.

The chain joins TRBV6-6 to TRBJ2-5; the D gene is possibly TRBD2 (5 bases). Germline lookup yields CDR1 MNHNY and CDR2 SVGAGI (reference sequence). The germline V and J ends were trimmed by 5 bases and 0 bases, with 13 bases remaining between them. The length of the CDR3 is 15 residues. The CDR3 loop is CASSKPSGYQETQYF. CDR3 DNA: TGTGCCAGCAGTAAACCCTCGGGGTACCAAGAGACCCAGTACTTC.

The chain combines TRBV7-2 with TRBJ2-7; D remains ambiguous. Looked up from germline, CDR1 is SGHTA and CDR2 is FQGNSA. This CDR3 region has 14 residues. V lost 6 bases, J lost 4 bases, and 16 bases lay in between. The CDR3 DNA follows: TGTGCCAGCAGGTCGGATAGGACCAGTTACGAGCAGTACGTC. It codes for CASRSDRTSYEQYV.

The V call is TRBV6-6, the J call TRBJ2-1, with 8 nucleotides matching TRBD2. The CDR3 extends over 16 amino acids. Trimming removed 0 bases from V and 9 bases from J; junction bases left unmatched: 10. Germline CDR1 reads MNHNY; CDR2 reads SVGAGI (reference sequence). CDR3 coding DNA: TGTGCCAGCAGTTACTCAGGAGCGGGACTAGGGTCTGAGCAGTTCTTC. It codes for CASSYSGAGLGSEQFF.

This clonotype occurred many times. J is TRBJ2-7 and V is TRBV7-3; tentatively, D is TRBD2 (5 bases). The CDR3 totals 16 residues. Deletions cut 1 base from V and 2 bases from J, with 15 bases between. Germline CDR1 and CDR2: SGHTA and FQGTGA. The CDR3 DNA sequence: TGTGCCAGCAGCTTAAATGAGGGTGAGGACCCCTACGAGCAGTACGTC. This gives the protein CASSLNEGEDPYEQYV.

The sample holds many counts of this clonotype. The rearrangement joins TRBV6-2 or TRBV6-3 to TRBJ2-2; D is undetermined. This CDR3 contains 13 residues. From germline, CDR1 is MNHEY and CDR2 SVGEGT. Deletions cut 0 bases from V and 11 bases from J, with 10 bases between. The CDR3 DNA sequence: TGTGCCAGCAGTTACTCGATCTTCTTTGAGCTGTTTTTT. This sequence encodes CASSYSIFFELFF.

The count of this clonotype is one. The V and J genes are TRBV29-1 and TRBJ1-1; D gene ambiguous. The germline gives CDR1 SQVTM, CDR2 ANQGSEA. The CDR3 spans 12 residues. V was cut by 0 bases and J by 4 bases, with 6 bases left in between. CDR3 in DNA: TGCAGCGTTGAAGATTTTCCCACTGAAGCTTTCTTT. Its protein is CSVEDFPTEAFF.

The chain recombines TRBV6-5 with TRBJ1-1, with D perhaps TRBD1 (6 bases). Germline V gives CDR1 MNHEY, CDR2 SVGAGI. The V end lost 10 bases, the J end lost 4 bases, and 19 bases lay between the germline ends. The CDR3 covers 14 residues. The CDR3 DNA sequence: TGTGCCACTACGTCCCCAGGGGAGGGCACTGAAGCTTTCTTT. Translated: CATTSPGEGTEAFF.

The chain recombines TRBV6-7 with TRBJ1-6; no clear D gene. TRBV6-7 is assigned to the ORF class and has an uncertain function. The CDR3 contains 12 residues. V was cut by 2 bases and J by 14 bases, with 10 bases left in between. CDR3 region: CASSYPGLTLHF. In DNA form, the CDR3 reads TGTGCCAGCAGTTACCCCGGTTTGACCCTCCACTTT.

This clonotype was picked up a small number of times. The V and J genes are TRBV5-1 and TRBJ1-2; TRBD1 might be the D (5 bases). Germline V gives CDR1 SGHRS, CDR2 YFSETQ. Between the trimmed V and J ends, which lost 3 bases and 3 bases, there was a span of 9 bases. The CDR3 spans 13 residues. In DNA form, the CDR3 reads TGCGCCAGCAGCTATGACAGAGACTATGGCTACACCTTC. Amino acids: CASSYDRDYGYTF.

Only a few counts were recorded for this clonotype. The chain couples TRBV6-1 to TRBJ2-2, with unresolved D. V lost 2 bases and J lost 6, with 4 bases in between. The germline CDR1 and CDR2 sequences are MNHNS and SASEGT. The CDR3 spans 12 residues. CDR3 DNA: TGTGCCAGCAGTGAATATGCCGGGGAGCTGTTTTTT. Protein sequence: CASSEYAGELFF.

This chain links TRBV29-1 with TRBJ2-4, with D perhaps matching TRBD1 (7 bases). Germline CDR1 and CDR2: SQVTM and ANQGSEA. This CDR3 spans 13 amino acids. The V end lost 2 bases, the J end lost 3 bases, and 8 bases lay between the germline ends. Written as DNA, the CDR3 is TGCAGCGTTGAACAGGGGGGCAAAAACATTCAGTACTTC. Translation gives CSVEQGGKNIQYF.